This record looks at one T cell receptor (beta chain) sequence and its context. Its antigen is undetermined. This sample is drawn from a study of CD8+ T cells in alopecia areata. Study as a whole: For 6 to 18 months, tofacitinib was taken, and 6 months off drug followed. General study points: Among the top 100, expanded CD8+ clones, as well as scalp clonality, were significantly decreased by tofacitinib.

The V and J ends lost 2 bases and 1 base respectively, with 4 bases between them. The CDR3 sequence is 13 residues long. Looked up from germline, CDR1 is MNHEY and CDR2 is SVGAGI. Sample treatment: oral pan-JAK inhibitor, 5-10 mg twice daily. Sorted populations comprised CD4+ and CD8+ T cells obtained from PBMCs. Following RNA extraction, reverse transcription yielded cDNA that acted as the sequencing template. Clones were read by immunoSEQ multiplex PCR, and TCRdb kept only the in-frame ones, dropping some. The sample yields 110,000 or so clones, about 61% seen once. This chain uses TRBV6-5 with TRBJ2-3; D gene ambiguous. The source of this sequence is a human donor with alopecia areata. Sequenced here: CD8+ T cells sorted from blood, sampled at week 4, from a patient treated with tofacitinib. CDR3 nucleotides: TGTGCCAGCAGTTACGAGGGCACAGATACGCAGTATTTT. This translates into CASSYEGTDTQYF.